The present entry profiles one T cell receptor (beta chain) with its context. TCRdb re-derived calls from the RT-PCR reads in MiXCR, one entry per CDR3 protein. Of 180,000 or so distinct CDR3 sequences detected, over 9.5% appear once; the ten largest clones hold approximately 30%. The data are from a study of response to subunit inactivated influenza vaccine. CDR3 length equals 14 residues. In germline, CDR1 is SGHDT, CDR2 YYEEEE. The V and J ends lost 2 bases and 3 bases respectively, with 12 bases between them. The sample also formed part of further work on T cells expressing NK-cell markers. As that report states: Synthesis of TCR beta cDNA relied on 5'RACE template switching carrying UMIs. Among the eight sequenced donors, seven tested HCMV-seropositive and one tested seronegative. Restriction of the sorted population to alpha-beta TCR T cells was achieved in several experiments with an anti-gamma-delta TCR antibody. Of the CD8+ T cells in about 6 donors, 1.0-7.0% belonged to dominant NKG2C+ clonotypes. Researchers report these clonotypes also headed the CD3+CD56-NKG2C+ fraction in a few donors.

The rearrangement uses TRBV5-6 and TRBJ2-7; no definite D call. This TCR came from a man in his forties or fifties who received an inactivated influenza vaccine. This specimen was CD8+ T cells sorted from PBMCs, taken 11 to 12 days after vaccination. CDR3: CASSLGNSDYEQYF. The CDR3 nucleotides are TGTGCCAGCAGCTTAGGAAATTCTGACTACGAGCAGTACTTC.